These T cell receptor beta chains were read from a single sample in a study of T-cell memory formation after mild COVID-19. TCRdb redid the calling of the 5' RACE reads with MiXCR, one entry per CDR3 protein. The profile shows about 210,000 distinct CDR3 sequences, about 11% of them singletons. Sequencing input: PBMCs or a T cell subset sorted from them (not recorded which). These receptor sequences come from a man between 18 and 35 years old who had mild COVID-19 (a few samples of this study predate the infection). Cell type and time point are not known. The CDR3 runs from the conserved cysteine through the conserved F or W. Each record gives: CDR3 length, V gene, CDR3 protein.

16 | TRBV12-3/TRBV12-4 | CASSLSSGGPSGTQYF
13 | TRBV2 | CASSVWGHQPQHF
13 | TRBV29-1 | CSVDVGRNYGYTF
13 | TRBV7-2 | CASSLDRGHIQYF
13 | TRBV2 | CASSELGGGAKNF
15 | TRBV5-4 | CASSLRQGAGNTIYF
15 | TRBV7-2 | CASSSAGTGRETQYF
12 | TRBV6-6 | CASSRDTEKLFF
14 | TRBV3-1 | CASSQDGINQPQHF
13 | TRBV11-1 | CASSTTATDTQYF
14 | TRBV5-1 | CASSTTGMDYEQYF
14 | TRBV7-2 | CASSYQGITDTQYF
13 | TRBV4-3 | CASSQVISDTQYF
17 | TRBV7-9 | CASSLLPPGARTDTQYF
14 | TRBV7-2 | CASSQSRTEETQYF
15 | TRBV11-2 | CASSLRLDNTGELFF
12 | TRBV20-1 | CSASWQNYGYTF
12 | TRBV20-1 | CSPRGQAAGYTF
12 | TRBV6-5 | CASSYRGYGYTF
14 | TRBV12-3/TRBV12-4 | CASRLSGTASGYTF
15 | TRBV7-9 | CASSLAADRNYGYTF
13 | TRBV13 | CASSFRPDTEAFF
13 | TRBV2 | CASRPGVFYGYTF
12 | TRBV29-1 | CSVSLGPYEQYF
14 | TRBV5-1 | CASSWGGQGYEQYF
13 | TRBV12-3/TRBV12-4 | CASSLRPVYEQYF